Listed below are T cell receptor beta chains from one sample, sequenced in a study of long-term antiretroviral therapy in people with HIV. The protocol was immunoSEQ multiplex PCR, while the TCRdb copy is restricted to in-frame clones and leaves out a portion. The sample has 6,500 or so clones, roughly 88% seen once. Source: unsorted PBMCs, taken 3.7 years after starting antiretroviral therapy. Receptors were obtained from a woman aged 50 to 65 with HIV. CDR3s include the opening cysteine and the closing phenylalanine or tryptophan. Fields, in order: J gene, D gene, V gene, clone size, CDR3 protein, CDR3 DNA. A D gene is named only where the DNA matches it firmly. Clone sizes are given selectively: once, few, many, or a class where the clone is expanded.

TRBJ2-1 . TRBV27 . CASSWPWSGKAFEQFF TGTGCCAGCAGTTGGCCCTGGTCAGGGAAAGCGTTCGAGCAGTTCTTC
TRBJ2-1 TRBD2 TRBV7-9 . CASSLIGLAGYNEQFF TGTGCCAGCAGCTTAATAGGACTAGCGGGTTACAATGAGCAGTTCTTC
TRBJ2-3 . TRBV11-2 . CASSGKTISTDTQYF TGTGCCAGCAGCGGCAAAACGATTAGCACAGATACGCAGTATTTT
TRBJ2-3 . TRBV18 . CASSPPGEGADTQYF TGTGCCAGCTCACCCCCGGGAGAGGGCGCAGATACGCAGTATTTT
TRBJ2-1 . TRBV27 . CASSRPGLSNEQFF TGTGCCAGCAGTCGCCCGGGACTGTCCAATGAGCAGTTCTTC
TRBJ1-2 . TRBV5-8 . CASSLDQGFVNYGYTF TGTGCCAGCAGCTTGGATCAGGGGTTCGTTAACTATGGCTACACCTTC
TRBJ2-5 TRBD2 TRBV5-6 . CASSFLLAGGLQETQYF TGTGCCAGCAGCTTCCTACTAGCGGGAGGGCTGCAAGAGACCCAGTACTTC
TRBJ2-2 . TRBV9 . CASSPMGGPSLGLFF TGTGCCAGCAGCCCAATGGGGGGGCCCTCCTTGGGGCTGTTTTTT
TRBJ2-7 . TRBV18 . CASSDAAREQYF TGTGCCAGCTCAGACGCGGCTCGCGAGCAGTACTTC
TRBJ1-1 . TRBV14 few CASSQIDRDTTEAFF TGTGCCAGCAGCCAGATTGATCGGGACACCACTGAAGCTTTCTTT